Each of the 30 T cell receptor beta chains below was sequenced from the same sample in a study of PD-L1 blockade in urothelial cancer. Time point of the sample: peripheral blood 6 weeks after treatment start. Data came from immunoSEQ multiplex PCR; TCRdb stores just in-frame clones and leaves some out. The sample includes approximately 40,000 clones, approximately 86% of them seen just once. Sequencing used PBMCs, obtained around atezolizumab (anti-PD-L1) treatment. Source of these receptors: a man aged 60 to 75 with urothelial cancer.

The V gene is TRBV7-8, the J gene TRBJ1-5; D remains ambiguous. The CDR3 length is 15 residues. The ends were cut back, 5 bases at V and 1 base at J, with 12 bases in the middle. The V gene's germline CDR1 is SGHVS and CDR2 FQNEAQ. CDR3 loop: CASSHDRGSNQPQHF. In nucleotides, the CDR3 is TGTGCCAGCAGCCACGATAGAGGGAGCAATCAGCCCCAGCATTTT.

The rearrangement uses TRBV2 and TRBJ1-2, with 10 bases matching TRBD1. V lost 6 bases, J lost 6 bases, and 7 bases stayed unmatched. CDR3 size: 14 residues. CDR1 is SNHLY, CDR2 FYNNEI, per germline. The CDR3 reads CASSVGTGEDGYTF. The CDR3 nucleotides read TGTGCCAGCAGCGTCGGGACAGGGGAGGATGGCTACACCTTC.

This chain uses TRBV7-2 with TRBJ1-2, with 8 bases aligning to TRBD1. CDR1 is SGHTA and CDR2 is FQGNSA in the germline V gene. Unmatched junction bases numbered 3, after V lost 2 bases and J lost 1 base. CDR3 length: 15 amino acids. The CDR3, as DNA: TGTGCCAGCAGCTTACAGGGGGCGATTAACTATGGCTACACCTTC. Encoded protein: CASSLQGAINYGYTF. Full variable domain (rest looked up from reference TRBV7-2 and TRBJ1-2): GAGVSQSPSNKVTEKGKDVELRCDPISGHTALYWYRQSLGQGLEFLIYFQGNSAPDKSGLPSDRFSAERTGGSVSTLTIQRTQQEDSAVYLCASSLQGAINYGYTFGSGTRLTVV.

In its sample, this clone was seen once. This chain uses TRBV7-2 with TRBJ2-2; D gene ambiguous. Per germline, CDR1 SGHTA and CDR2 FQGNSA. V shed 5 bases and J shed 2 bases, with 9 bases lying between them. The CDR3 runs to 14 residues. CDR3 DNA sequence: TGTGCCAGCAGCCCGGAGATTAACACCGGGGAGCTGTTTTTT. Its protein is CASSPEINTGELFF.

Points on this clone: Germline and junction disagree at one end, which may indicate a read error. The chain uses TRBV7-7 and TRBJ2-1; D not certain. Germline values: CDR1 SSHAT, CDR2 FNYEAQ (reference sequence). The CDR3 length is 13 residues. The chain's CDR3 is CASSLIAAGQQFF. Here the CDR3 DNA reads TGTGCTAGCAGCTTAATAGCCGCCGGCCAGCAGTTCTTC.

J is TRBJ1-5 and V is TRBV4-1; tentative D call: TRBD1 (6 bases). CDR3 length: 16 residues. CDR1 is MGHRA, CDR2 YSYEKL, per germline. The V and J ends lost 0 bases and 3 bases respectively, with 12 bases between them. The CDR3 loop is CASSQETQGYNQPQHF. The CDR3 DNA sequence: TGCGCCAGCAGCCAAGAAACACAGGGTTACAATCAGCCCCAGCATTTT.

CDR3 DNA sequence: TGTGCCAGCTCACCACCGCTGGGGACTAGCGGGGGCTTCGGCAAAGAGACCCAGTACTTC. It is translated as CASSPPLGTSGGFGKETQYF. The V and J genes are TRBV18 and TRBJ2-5; 14 bases fit TRBD2. Trimming cost V 0 bases and J 3 bases; bases outside gene matches: 12. Per the germline V gene, CDR1 is KGHSH and CDR2 is LQKENI. The CDR3 sequence is 20 residues long.

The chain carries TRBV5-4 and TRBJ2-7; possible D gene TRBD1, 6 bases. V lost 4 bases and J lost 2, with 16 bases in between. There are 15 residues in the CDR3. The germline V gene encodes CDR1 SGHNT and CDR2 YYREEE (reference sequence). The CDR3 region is CASSGGRGRTYEQYF. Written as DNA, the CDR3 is TGTGCCAGCAGCGGGGGCCGAGGCAGAACCTACGAGCAGTACTTC.

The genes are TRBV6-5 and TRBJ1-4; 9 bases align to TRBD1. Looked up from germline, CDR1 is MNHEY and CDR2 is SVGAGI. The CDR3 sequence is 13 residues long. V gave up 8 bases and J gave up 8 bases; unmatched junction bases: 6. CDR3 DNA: TGTGCCAGCGGGGACAGGGTAGAGGAAAAACTGTTTTTT. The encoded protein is CASGDRVEEKLFF.

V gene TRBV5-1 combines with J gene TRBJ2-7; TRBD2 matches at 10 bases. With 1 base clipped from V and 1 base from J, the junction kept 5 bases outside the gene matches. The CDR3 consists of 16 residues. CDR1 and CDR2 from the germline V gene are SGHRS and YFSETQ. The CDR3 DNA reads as TGCGCCAGCAGCTTGAGGCTAGCGGGAGAATCCTACGAGCAGTACTTC. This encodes CASSLRLAGESYEQYF.

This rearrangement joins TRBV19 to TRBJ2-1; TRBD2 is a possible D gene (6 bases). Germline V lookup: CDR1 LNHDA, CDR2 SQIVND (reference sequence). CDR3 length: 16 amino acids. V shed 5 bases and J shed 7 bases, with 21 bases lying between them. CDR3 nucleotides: TGTGCCAGTAGTCCGTGGACTATGCAAGGGGTAAATGAGCAGTTCTTC. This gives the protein CASSPWTMQGVNEQFF.

CDR3 amino acids: CASSRGQARQETQYF. CDR3 sequence (DNA): TGCGCCAGCAGCCGGGGACAGGCGCGACAAGAGACCCAGTACTTC. The rearrangement uses TRBV4-3 and TRBJ2-5; 8 bases map to TRBD1. Germline V gene data show CDR1 as LGHNA and CDR2 as YSLEER. The V and J ends lost 4 bases and 2 bases, in that order; junction bases with no gene match: 6. The CDR3 runs to 15 residues.

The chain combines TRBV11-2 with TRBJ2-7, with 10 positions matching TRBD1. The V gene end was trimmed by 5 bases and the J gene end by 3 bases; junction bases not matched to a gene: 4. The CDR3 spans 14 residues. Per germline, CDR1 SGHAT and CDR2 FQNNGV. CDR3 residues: CASSPRTGGYEQYF. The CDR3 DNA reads TGTGCCAGCAGCCCTAGGACAGGGGGCTACGAGCAGTACTTC.

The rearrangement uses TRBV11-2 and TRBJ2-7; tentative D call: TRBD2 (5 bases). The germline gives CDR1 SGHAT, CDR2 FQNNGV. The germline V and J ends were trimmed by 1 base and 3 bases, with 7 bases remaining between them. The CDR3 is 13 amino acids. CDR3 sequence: CASSLVAGYEQYF. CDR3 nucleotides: TGTGCCAGCAGCTTAGTTGCGGGCTACGAGCAGTACTTC.

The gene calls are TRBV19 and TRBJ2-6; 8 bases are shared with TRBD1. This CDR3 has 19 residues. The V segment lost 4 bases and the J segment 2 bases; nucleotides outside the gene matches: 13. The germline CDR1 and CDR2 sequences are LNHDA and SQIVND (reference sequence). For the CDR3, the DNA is TGTGCCAGTAGTACAGGATGGACAGGGTTCGACCCTGGGGCCAACGTCCTGACTTTC. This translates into CASSTGWTGFDPGANVLTF.

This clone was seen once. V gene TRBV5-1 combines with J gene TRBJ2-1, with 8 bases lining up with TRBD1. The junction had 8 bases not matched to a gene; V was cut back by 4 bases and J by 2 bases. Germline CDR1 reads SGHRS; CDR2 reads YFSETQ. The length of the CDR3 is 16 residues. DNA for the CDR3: TGCGCCAGCAGCCTCAGGGGGCAGAGGGCCTACAATGAGCAGTTCTTC. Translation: CASSLRGQRAYNEQFF.

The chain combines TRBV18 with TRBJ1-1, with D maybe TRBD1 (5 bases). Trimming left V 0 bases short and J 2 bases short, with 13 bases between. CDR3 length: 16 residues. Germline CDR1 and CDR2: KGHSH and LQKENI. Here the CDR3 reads CASSPPNRQTNTEAFF. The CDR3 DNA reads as TGTGCCAGCTCACCACCGAACAGACAGACTAACACTGAAGCTTTCTTT.

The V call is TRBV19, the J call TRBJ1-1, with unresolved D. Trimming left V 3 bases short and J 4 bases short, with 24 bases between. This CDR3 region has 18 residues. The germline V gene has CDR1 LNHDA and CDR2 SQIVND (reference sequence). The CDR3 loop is CASSIEPPRTGSGTEAFF. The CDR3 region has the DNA TGTGCCAGTAGTATTGAACCCCCGAGGACGGGAAGCGGCACTGAAGCTTTCTTT.

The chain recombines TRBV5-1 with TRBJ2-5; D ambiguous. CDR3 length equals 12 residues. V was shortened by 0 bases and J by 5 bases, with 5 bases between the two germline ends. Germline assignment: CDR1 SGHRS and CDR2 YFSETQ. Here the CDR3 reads CASSLDRETQYF. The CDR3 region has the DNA TGCGCCAGCAGCTTGGATCGGGAGACCCAGTACTTC.

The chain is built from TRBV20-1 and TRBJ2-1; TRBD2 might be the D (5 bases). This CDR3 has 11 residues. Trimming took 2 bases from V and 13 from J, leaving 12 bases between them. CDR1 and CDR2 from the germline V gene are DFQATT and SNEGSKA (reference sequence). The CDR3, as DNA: TGCAGTGCTAGAAGCCCGAGGGAACAGTTCTTC. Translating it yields CSARSPREQFF.

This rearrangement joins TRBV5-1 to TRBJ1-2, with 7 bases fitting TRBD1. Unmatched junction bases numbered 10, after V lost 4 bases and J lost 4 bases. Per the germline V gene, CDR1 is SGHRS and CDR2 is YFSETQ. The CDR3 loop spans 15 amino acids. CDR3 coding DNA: TGCGCCAGCAGCCCTAGACAGGGCGAATCCTATGGCTACACCTTC. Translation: CASSPRQGESYGYTF.

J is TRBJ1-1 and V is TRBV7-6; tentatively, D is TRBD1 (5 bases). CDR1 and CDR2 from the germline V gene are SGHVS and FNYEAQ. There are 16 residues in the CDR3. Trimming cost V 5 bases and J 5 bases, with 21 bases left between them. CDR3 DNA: TGTGCCAGCAGCCCCCGGCAGGGTGGGGTAGGGACTGAAGCTTTCTTT. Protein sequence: CASSPRQGGVGTEAFF.

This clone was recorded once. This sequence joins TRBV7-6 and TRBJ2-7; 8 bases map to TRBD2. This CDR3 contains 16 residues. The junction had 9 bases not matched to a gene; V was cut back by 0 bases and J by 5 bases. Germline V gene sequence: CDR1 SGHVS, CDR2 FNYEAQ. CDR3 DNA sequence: TGTGCCAGCAGCTTAGCGGCGTCTAGCGGGTCGGACGAGCAGTACTTC. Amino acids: CASSLAASSGSDEQYF.

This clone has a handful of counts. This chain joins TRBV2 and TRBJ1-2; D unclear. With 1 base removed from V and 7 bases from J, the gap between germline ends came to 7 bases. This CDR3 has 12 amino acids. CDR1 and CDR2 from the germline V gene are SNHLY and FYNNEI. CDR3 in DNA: TGTGCCAGCAGTGAAGGCTTCGGTGGCTACACCTTC. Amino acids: CASSEGFGGYTF.

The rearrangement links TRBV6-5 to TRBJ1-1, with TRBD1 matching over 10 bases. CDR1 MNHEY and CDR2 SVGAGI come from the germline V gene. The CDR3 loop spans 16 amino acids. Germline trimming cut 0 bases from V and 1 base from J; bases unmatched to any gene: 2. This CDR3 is CASSYSRTGGNTEAFF. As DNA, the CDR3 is TGTGCCAGCAGTTACTCTCGGACAGGGGGGAACACTGAAGCTTTCTTT.

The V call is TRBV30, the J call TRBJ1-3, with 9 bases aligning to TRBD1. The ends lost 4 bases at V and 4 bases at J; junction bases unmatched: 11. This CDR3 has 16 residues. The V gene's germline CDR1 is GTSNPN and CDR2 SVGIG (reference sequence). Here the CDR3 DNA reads TGTGCCTGGACCGAGACAGGGGGGCTTGGAGGAAACACCATATATTTT. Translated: CAWTETGGLGGNTIYF.

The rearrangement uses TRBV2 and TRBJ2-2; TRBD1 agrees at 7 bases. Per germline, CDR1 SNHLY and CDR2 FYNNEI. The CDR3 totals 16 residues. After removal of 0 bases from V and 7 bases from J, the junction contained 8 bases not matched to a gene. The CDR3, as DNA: TGTGCCAGCAGTGAAGCTGGGGACAGCTACGGCGGGGAGCTGTTTTTT. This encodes CASSEAGDSYGGELFF.

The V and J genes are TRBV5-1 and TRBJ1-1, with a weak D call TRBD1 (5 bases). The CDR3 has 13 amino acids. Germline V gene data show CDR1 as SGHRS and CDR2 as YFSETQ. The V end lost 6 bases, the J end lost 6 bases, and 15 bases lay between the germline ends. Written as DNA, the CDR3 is TGCGCCAGCAACGGACCTGGAGGGGCTGAAGCTTTCTTT. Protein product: CASNGPGGAEAFF.

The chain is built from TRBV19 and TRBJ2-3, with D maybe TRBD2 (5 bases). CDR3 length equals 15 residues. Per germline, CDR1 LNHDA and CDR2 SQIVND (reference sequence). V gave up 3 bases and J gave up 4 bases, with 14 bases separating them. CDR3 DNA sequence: TGTGCCAGTAGTATTTCGGGGAAAGGTTCAGATACGCAGTATTTT. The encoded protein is CASSISGKGSDTQYF.

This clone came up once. This chain's CDR3 is CASGLTRTNTQYF. In nucleotides, the CDR3 is TGTGCTAGTGGTTTGACAAGGACAAATACGCAGTATTTT. This rearrangement joins TRBV12-5 to TRBJ2-3, with D possibly being TRBD1 (5 bases). The CDR3 runs 13 residues. CDR1 and CDR2 from the germline V gene are LGHNT and FRNRAP. The V end was cut by 2 bases, the J end by 7 bases, with 10 bases between.